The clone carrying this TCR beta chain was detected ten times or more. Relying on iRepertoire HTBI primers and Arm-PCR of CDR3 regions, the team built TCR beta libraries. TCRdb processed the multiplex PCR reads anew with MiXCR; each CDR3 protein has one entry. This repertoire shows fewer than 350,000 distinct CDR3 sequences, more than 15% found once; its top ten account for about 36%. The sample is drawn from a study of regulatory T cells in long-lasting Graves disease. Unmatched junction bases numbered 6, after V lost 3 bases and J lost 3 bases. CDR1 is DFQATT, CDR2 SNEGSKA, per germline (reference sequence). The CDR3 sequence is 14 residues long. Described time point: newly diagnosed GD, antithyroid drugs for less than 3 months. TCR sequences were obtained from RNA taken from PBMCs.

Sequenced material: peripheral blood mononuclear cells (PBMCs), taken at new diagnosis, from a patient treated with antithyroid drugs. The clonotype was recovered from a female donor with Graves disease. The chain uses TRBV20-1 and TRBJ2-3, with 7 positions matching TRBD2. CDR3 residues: CSASSGGSTDTQYF. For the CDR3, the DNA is TGCAGTGCTAGTTCCGGCGGGAGTACAGATACGCAGTATTTT.